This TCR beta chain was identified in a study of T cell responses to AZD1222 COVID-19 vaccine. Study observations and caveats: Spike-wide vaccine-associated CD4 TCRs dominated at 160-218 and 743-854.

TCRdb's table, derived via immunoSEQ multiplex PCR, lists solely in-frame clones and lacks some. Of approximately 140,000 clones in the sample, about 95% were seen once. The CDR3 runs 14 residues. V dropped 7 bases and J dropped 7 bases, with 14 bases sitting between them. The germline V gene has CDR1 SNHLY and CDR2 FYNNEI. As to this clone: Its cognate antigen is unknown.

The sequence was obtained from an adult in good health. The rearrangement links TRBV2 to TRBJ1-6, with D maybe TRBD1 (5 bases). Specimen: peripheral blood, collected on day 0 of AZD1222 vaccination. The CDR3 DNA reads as TGTGCCAGCATAAGGGGCTCGGGGAATTCACCCCTCCACTTT. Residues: CASIRGSGNSPLHF.